A single sample gave rise to the 16 T cell receptor beta chains below, sequenced in a study of blood T cell repertoires in COVID-19 (TCRdb year 2020). Preparation of the library involved the immunoSEQ multiplex PCR assay. Entries here come from immuneACCESS through TCRdb and include only in-frame sequences with V and J called. Some clones fail to appear in such tables; in the studies checked, an unresolved V gene covers under half of the shortfall, and the cause of the remainder is unknown. For this sample the table gives approximately 290,000 clones, of which approximately 86% were detected only once. The ten largest account for roughly 2.3% of the sample. The sequenced material came from peripheral blood. Receptor source: a man younger than 30 with active or convalescent COVID-19.

This chain joins TRBV5-4 and TRBJ1-5; tentative D call: TRBD1 (5 bases). Between the trimmed V and J ends, which lost 2 bases and 2 bases, there was a span of 8 bases. From germline, CDR1 is SGHNT and CDR2 YYREEE (reference sequence). This CDR3 spans 14 amino acids. The CDR3 sequence: CASSFQGGNQPQHF. The DNA for the CDR3 is TGTGCCAGCAGCTTCCAGGGCGGCAATCAGCCCCAGCATTTT. The full variable domain, in which reference TRBV5-4 and TRBJ1-5 provide the parts outside the CDR3, is ETGVTQSPTHLIKTRGQQVTLRCSSQSGHNTVSWYQQALGQGPQFIFQYYREEENGRGNFPPRFSGLQFPNYSSELNVNALELDDSALYLCASSFQGGNQPQHFGDGTRLSIL.

The genes are TRBV5-5 and TRBJ2-2; D not certain. Trimming removed 0 bases from V and 8 bases from J, with 8 bases in between. The CDR3 covers 13 residues. Germline V gene lookup returns CDR1 SGHKS and CDR2 YYEKEE (reference sequence). The CDR3 is CASSLDVAGELFF. DNA for the CDR3: TGTGCCAGCAGCTTGGATGTTGCGGGGGAGCTGTTTTTT.

There are a few counts of this clone. DNA for the CDR3: TGTGCCAGCAGCTTGCGCGGGAGGGCCTCCTACGAGCAGTACTTC. Residues: CASSLRGRASYEQYF. V is TRBV5-6 and J is TRBJ2-7; the match to TRBD2 covers 9 bases. This CDR3 is built from 15 residues. V gave up 1 base and J gave up 0 bases; unmatched junction bases: 2. Germline values: CDR1 SGHDT, CDR2 YYEEEE.

The chain links TRBV6-5 to TRBJ2-7, with a possible D match to TRBD2 (5 bases). Germline-derived CDR1 and CDR2 are MNHEY and SVGAGI. The CDR3 spans 13 residues. V lost 8 bases and J lost 0, with 11 bases in between. This CDR3 is CASDLGSSYEQYF. Here the CDR3 DNA reads TGTGCCAGCGACCTGGGGAGCTCCTACGAGCAGTACTTC.

This clone came up a few times. The chain has TRBV7-8 and TRBJ2-3, with TRBD2 matching over 12 bases. The CDR3 is 17 amino acids. Unmatched junction bases numbered 10, after V lost 3 bases and J lost 6 bases. Germline V gene sequence: CDR1 SGHVS, CDR2 FQNEAQ. CDR3 DNA sequence: TGTGCCAGCAGCTTCATCCTAGCGGGAGGGCCGGATGATACGCAGTATTTT. This codes for CASSFILAGGPDDTQYF.

The table lists this clone with a few counts. The chain has TRBV5-4 and TRBJ1-1, with D maybe TRBD1 (5 bases). Deletions cut 4 bases from V and 3 bases from J, with 10 bases between. CDR3 length equals 13 residues. Germline CDR1 reads SGHNT; CDR2 reads YYREEE (reference sequence). The CDR3 here is CASSRDSHTEAFF. Written as DNA, the CDR3 is TGTGCCAGCAGCAGGGACTCACACACTGAAGCTTTCTTT. The whole variable domain, filled in from reference TRBV5-4 and TRBJ1-1, reads ETGVTQSPTHLIKTRGQQVTLRCSSQSGHNTVSWYQQALGQGPQFIFQYYREEENGRGNFPPRFSGLQFPNYSSELNVNALELDDSALYLCASSRDSHTEAFFGQGTRLTVV.

J is TRBJ1-1 and V is TRBV6-5; TRBD1 agrees at 7 bases. The CDR3 is 15 residues long. CDR1 and CDR2 (germline): MNHEY, SVGAGI. The ends lost 5 bases at V and 1 base at J; junction bases unmatched: 7. As DNA, the CDR3 is TGTGCCAGCAGTCCCCAGACAGGGAAGAACACTGAAGCTTTCTTT. This sequence encodes CASSPQTGKNTEAFF.

Written as DNA, the CDR3 is TGCGCCACAAGTGGGCAGGGTTCGCACGAGCAGTACTTC. This sequence encodes CATSGQGSHEQYF. V usage is TRBV5-1 and J usage is TRBJ2-7, with a possible D match to TRBD1 (5 bases). Germline V gives CDR1 SGHRS, CDR2 YFSETQ. V shed 9 bases and J shed 5 bases, with 18 bases lying between them. This CDR3 has 13 amino acids.

The rearrangement uses TRBV6-5 and TRBJ2-7; D is perhaps TRBD2 (6 bases). The CDR3 is 14 residues long. Trimming shortened V by 0 bases and J by 1 base, and 7 bases separated the two germline ends. Germline V lookup: CDR1 MNHEY, CDR2 SVGAGI. CDR3 region: CASSYSGGSYEQYF. The CDR3 nucleotides read TGTGCCAGCAGTTACTCGGGGGGTTCCTACGAGCAGTACTTC.

A note on this clone: Additional DNA sequences in this sample encode the identical CDR3. The rearrangement joins TRBV7-3 to TRBJ1-1; D perhaps matches TRBD1 (5 bases). Deletions cut 4 bases from V and 2 bases from J, with 8 bases between. The CDR3 contains 13 residues. The germline V gene encodes CDR1 SGHTA and CDR2 FQGTGA. The CDR3: CASSSQGNTEAFF. For the CDR3, the DNA is TGTGCCAGCAGCTCCCAGGGAAACACTGAAGCTTTCTTT.

The genes are TRBV24-1 and TRBJ2-7; no firm D call. CDR3 length equals 14 residues. From germline, CDR1 is KGHDR and CDR2 SFDVKD. Trimming pared 3 bases from V and 1 base from J, leaving 9 bases between. CDR3 bases: TGTGCCACCAGTGATAATACCGGGTCCTACGAGCAGTACTTC. This translates into CATSDNTGSYEQYF.

This clone was found once. The chain is built from TRBV7-3 and TRBJ2-1; D is possibly TRBD1 (5 bases). Germline CDR1 is SGHTA and CDR2 is FQGTGA. The CDR3 length is 15 residues. V shed 0 bases and J shed 2 bases, with 8 bases lying between them. This CDR3 reads CASSLTVGPYNEQFF. The CDR3, as DNA: TGTGCCAGCAGCTTAACAGTGGGGCCCTACAATGAGCAGTTCTTC.

This chain joins TRBV13 and TRBJ2-5, with 11 nucleotides matching TRBD2. Trimming at V came to 5 bases and at J to 5 bases, leaving 22 bases not matched to a gene. The CDR3 totals 20 residues. Germline V lookup: CDR1 PRHDT, CDR2 FYEKMQ (reference sequence). CDR3 in DNA: TGTGCCAGCAGCACCGTACAAGGGGAAGTGCTAGCGGGAGGATCTGAGACCCAGTACTTC. Translated, it gives CASSTVQGEVLAGGSETQYF.

The chain has TRBV7-3 and TRBJ2-1, with D perhaps TRBD1 (5 bases). Germline CDR1 SGHTA, CDR2 FQGTGA. The CDR3 loop spans 15 amino acids. V was clipped by 3 bases and J by 0 bases, with 9 bases between them. CDR3 coding DNA: TGTGCCAGCAGCTTTTGGGGCGGCTCCTACAATGAGCAGTTCTTC. It codes for CASSFWGGSYNEQFF.

V is TRBV5-6 and J is TRBJ2-7; D gene unclear. Trimming removed 1 base from V and 0 bases from J, with 8 bases in between. The V gene's germline CDR1 is SGHDT and CDR2 YYEEEE. The CDR3 has 14 residues. DNA of the CDR3: TGTGCCAGCAGCTTGCCTGCTAGCTCCTACGAGCAGTACTTC. This encodes CASSLPASSYEQYF.

V is TRBV21-1 and J is TRBJ2-3; the D segment call TRBD2 is taken from the table without a DNA check. TRBV21-1 is marked as a pseudogene. The CDR3 has 15 residues. The CDR3 sequence: CASSKGGNYTDTQYF. The CDR3 DNA follows: TGTGCCAGCAGCAAGGGCGGGAATTACACAGATACGCAGTATTTT.